Described below is a single TCR beta chain sequence and its context. What this receptor recognizes is not known. Base qualities are not at hand, and no much larger clone is one base apart. V and J are truncated by 3 bases and 0 bases respectively, leaving an intervening sequence of 9 bases. The CDR3 covers 15 residues, taking in both the cysteine and the phenylalanine. The only DNA kept is the CDR3, 45 bases in frame from the first base. Sequences SGHAT (CDR1) and FQNNGV (CDR2) are obtained from the germline V gene. Receptors were amplified or captured by PCR. Sequenced on an Illumina HiSeq 2500. TCR library preparation used molecular barcoding, with unique molecular identifiers applied to normalize quantification of the TCRbeta repertoire. Through fastp at Q25 and MiXCR, TCRdb rebuilt clones from the public reads, retaining in-frame beta chains. Here each entry gathers all rows of one CDR3 protein and keeps the most common genes and DNA. This sample is represented by approximately 250,000 distinct CDR3 sequences; approximately 9.8% of them were singletons. Around 5% of the sample is held by the ten biggest clonotypes.

This entry comes from a study of T-cell reconstitution after alpha-beta-depleted transplantation in children (dated by TCRdb to about 2016). About the investigation overall: Using TCR repertoire profiling, the study quantitatively followed how T-cell immune reconstitution unfolded in children after TCRalphabeta/CD19-depleted allogeneic hematopoietic cell transplantation.

This clonotype was sampled from a human donor who donated a stem cell graft to a child with SCID. The material was PBMCs from the stem cell graft donor, obtained from the stem cell graft. Rearrangement joined TRBV11-2 to TRBJ1-3; no D segment can be confidently identified. DNA sequence: TGTGCCAGCAGCTTCGAGCGGAACTCTGGAAACACCATATATTTT. Its protein reads: CASSFERNSGNTIYF.